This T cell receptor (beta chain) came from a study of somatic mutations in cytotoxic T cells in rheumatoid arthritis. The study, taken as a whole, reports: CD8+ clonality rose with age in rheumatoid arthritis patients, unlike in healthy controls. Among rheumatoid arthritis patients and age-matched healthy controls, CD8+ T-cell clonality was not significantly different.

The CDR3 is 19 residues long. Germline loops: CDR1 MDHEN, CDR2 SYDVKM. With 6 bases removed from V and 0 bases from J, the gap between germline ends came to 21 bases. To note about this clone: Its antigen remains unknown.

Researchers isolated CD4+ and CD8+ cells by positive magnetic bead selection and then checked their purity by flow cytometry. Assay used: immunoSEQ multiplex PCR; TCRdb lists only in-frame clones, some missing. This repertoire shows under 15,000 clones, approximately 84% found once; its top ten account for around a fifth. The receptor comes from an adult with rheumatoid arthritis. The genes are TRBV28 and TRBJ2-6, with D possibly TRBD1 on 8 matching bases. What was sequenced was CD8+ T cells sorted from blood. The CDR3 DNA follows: TGTGCCAGCAGCCCCGGGGGGCAGGGGGCATACTCTGGGGCCAACGTCCTGACTTTC. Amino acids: CASSPGGQGAYSGANVLTF.